The 20 T cell receptor beta chains below come from one sample, sequenced in a study of T cells expressing NK-cell markers. TCRdb re-called the 5' RACE reads and gives one entry per CDR3 protein, without DNA. Its table lists about 170,000 distinct CDR3 sequences. Sequences were obtained from blood T cells: a sorted CD56 or NKG2C T cell subset, CD4+ or CD8+ T cells, or bulk PBMC T cells (not recorded which). The source is a man between 18 and 69 years old in good health.

The chain joins TRBV7-9 to TRBJ2-7; TCRdb indicates TRBD2, and absent DNA this call remains unverified. The V gene's germline CDR1 is SEHNR and CDR2 FQNEAQ (reference sequence). This CDR3 has 17 residues. The CDR3 protein is CASSLGGGGAVFYEQYF.

The V and J genes are TRBV12-3 or TRBV12-4 and TRBJ2-3; the D call from TCRdb, TRBD1, cannot be confirmed without DNA. CDR3 length: 15 residues. The CDR3 sequence: CASSTGWGTTDTQYF.

The V and J genes are TRBV19 and TRBJ2-1. The CDR3 sequence is 16 residues long. The germline CDR1 and CDR2 sequences are LNHDA and SQIVND (reference sequence). The CDR3 is CASSIDSAVWYNEQFF.

V and J are TRBV27 and TRBJ2-7. Germline-derived CDR1 and CDR2 are MNHEY and SMNVEV (reference sequence). This CDR3 comprises 13 residues. The CDR3 loop reads CASSSVSTSEQYF.

J is TRBJ1-6 and V is TRBV12-3 or TRBV12-4. This CDR3 spans 14 amino acids. CDR3 sequence reads: CASSLPTDNSPLHF.

The V call is TRBV9, the J call TRBJ2-3; TCRdb outputs TRBD1, but without DNA this stays unchecked. Germline-derived CDR1 and CDR2 are SGDLS and YYNGEE. CDR3 length: 16 amino acids. This CDR3 is CASSVQGQGNTDTQYF.

The chain couples TRBV7-6 to TRBJ1-1. CDR3 length equals 14 residues. Germline values: CDR1 SGHVS, CDR2 FNYEAQ. CDR3 loop: CASSLVEGRTEAFF.

V gene TRBV7-9 combines with J gene TRBJ2-7; as DNA is missing, the TRBD1 call by TCRdb cannot be tested. The CDR3 covers 16 residues. Germline V gives CDR1 SEHNR, CDR2 FQNEAQ (reference sequence). This CDR3 is CASSSTSGTKPYEQYF.

The rearrangement uses TRBV7-2 and TRBJ2-2. The CDR3 is made up of 14 amino acids. Per the germline V gene, CDR1 is SGHTA and CDR2 is FQGNSA. The chain's CDR3 is CASSLGLYTGELFF.

CDR3 in amino acids: CASSSDSWTYNEQFF. The gene calls are TRBV28 and TRBJ2-1; the D call from TCRdb, TRBD1, cannot be confirmed without DNA. CDR1 and CDR2 from the germline V gene are MDHEN and SYDVKM. This CDR3 is built from 15 residues.

V is TRBV4-2 and J is TRBJ1-1; TCRdb returns TRBD1, unconfirmable since there is no DNA. CDR3 size: 18 residues. Looked up from germline, CDR1 is LGHNA and CDR2 is YNFKEQ. CDR3 in amino acids: CASSQPPGQGGIGTEAFF.

CDR3 protein: CASNSGGGGYTF. This rearrangement joins TRBV5-1 to TRBJ1-2; TCRdb's D gene call, TRBD1, goes unchecked for lack of DNA. The CDR3 consists of 12 residues. Germline V gene lookup returns CDR1 SGHRS and CDR2 YFSETQ.

V gene TRBV27 combines with J gene TRBJ2-7; there is no DNA to check the TCRdb D call of TRBD1. The CDR3 is 14 residues long. Germline CDR1 reads MNHEY; CDR2 reads SMNVEV (reference sequence). The CDR3 is CASSSNRGGDEQYF.

V and J are TRBV5-8 and TRBJ2-1; checking the TCRdb D call of TRBD2 is not possible without DNA. Germline V CDR1 and CDR2: SGHTS, YDEGEE. The CDR3 is 16 amino acids. The CDR3 loop reads CASSHYSGGTYNEQFF.

This chain uses TRBV7-8 with TRBJ2-5; TCRdb indicates TRBD2, and absent DNA this call remains unverified. CDR3 length equals 17 residues. Germline CDR1 reads SGHVS; CDR2 reads FQNEAQ. The CDR3 reads CASSLAPGGGFQETQYF.

The CDR3 spells CASSPLGYEQYF. This chain joins TRBV6-5 and TRBJ2-7. From germline, CDR1 is MNHEY and CDR2 SVGAGI. The CDR3 sequence is 12 residues long.

CDR3 loop: CASSLRLSYQSSYEQYF. V is TRBV27 and J is TRBJ2-7. The CDR3 runs 17 residues. The V gene's germline CDR1 is MNHEY and CDR2 SMNVEV (reference sequence).

The rearrangement uses TRBV12-3 or TRBV12-4 and TRBJ1-2. The CDR3 length is 13 residues. This chain's CDR3 is CASSWVPNYGYTF.

CDR3 residues: CASSRTLSTGEQYF. The V gene is TRBV11-2, the J gene TRBJ2-7. CDR1 SGHAT and CDR2 FQNNGV come from the germline V gene. CDR3 size: 14 residues.

V and J are TRBV29-1 and TRBJ1-4; TCRdb gives TRBD1 as the D gene, but with no DNA this cannot be confirmed. Germline-derived CDR1 and CDR2 are SQVTM and ANQGSEA. The CDR3 length is 13 residues. The CDR3: CSVQGQQQEKLFF.